This TCR beta chain derives from a study of blood T cell repertoires in COVID-19. For the study at large: The United States, Italy and Spain supplied acute and convalescent COVID-19 samples.

Per the authors' pipeline: Amplification of reference gene primers was used by the study to estimate nucleated cell counts. Produced via immunoSEQ multiplex PCR; TCRdb's table is partial and in-frame only. From that table come the V and J calls and clone size; the DNA was used to work out D and trimming. The table has about 250,000 clones, 80% to 90% seen once. The CDR3 is 14 residues long. With 6 bases clipped from V and 3 bases from J, the junction kept 7 bases outside the gene matches. CDR1 and CDR2 from the germline V gene are SGHKS and YYEKEE (reference sequence). Specimen: peripheral blood. This sequence joins TRBV5-5 and TRBJ2-7; 9 bases match TRBD1. The sequence was collected from a woman between 35 and 50 years old who had recovered from COVID-19. The CDR3 region is CASKPGQGHYEQYF. CDR3 nucleotides: TGTGCCAGCAAGCCGGGACAGGGCCACTACGAGCAGTACTTC.